Following are 26 T cell receptor beta chains from one sample sequenced in a study of cytomegalovirus exposure and HLA in healthy donors. Sequencing used immunoSEQ multiplex PCR; TCRdb keeps in-frame clones, though not all of them. The sample yields 100,000 to 150,000 clones, roughly 89% seen once. Material: PBMCs. The receptors here all came from a woman between 18 and 30 years old in good health and CMV-seronegative.

This clone has a handful of counts. The chain combines TRBV18 with TRBJ1-4; 12 nucleotides line up with TRBD1. CDR1 is KGHSH, CDR2 LQKENI, per germline. The CDR3 loop spans 16 amino acids. With 5 bases clipped from V and 4 bases from J, the junction kept 5 bases outside the gene matches. Written as DNA, the CDR3 is TGTGCCAGCTCATCCGGGACAGGGGGCAATAATGAAAAACTGTTTTTT. Amino acids: CASSSGTGGNNEKLFF.

The V and J genes are TRBV9 and TRBJ2-3; 10 bases line up with TRBD2. V lost 0 bases and J lost 3; bases outside the gene matches: 4. This CDR3 has 16 residues. The germline V gene encodes CDR1 SGDLS and CDR2 YYNGEE. The chain's CDR3 is CASSVEGLALTDTQYF. Here the CDR3 DNA reads TGTGCCAGCAGCGTAGAGGGACTAGCGCTAACAGATACGCAGTATTTT.

CDR3 protein: CASSPHSGEYGELFF. The CDR3 nucleotides are TGTGCCAGCAGCCCTCACAGCGGGGAGTACGGGGAGCTGTTTTTT. The chain has TRBV14 and TRBJ2-2; 7 bases match TRBD2. The germline V gene encodes CDR1 SGHDN and CDR2 FVKESK. The CDR3 consists of 15 residues. V was clipped by 4 bases and J by 7 bases; unmatched bases: 9.

The chain uses TRBV9 and TRBJ1-2; 8 bases are a match to TRBD1. This CDR3 has 16 amino acids. The germline gives CDR1 SGDLS, CDR2 YYNGEE. V trimming: 3 bases; J trimming: 7 bases; junction bases outside the gene matches: 14. In nucleotides, the CDR3 is TGTGCCAGCAGCGCGACCACGGGACAGGTCGGGCGTGGCTACACCTTC. Translating gives CASSATTGQVGRGYTF.

Here the CDR3 reads CASKGGYNSNQPQHF. The CDR3 nucleotides are TGTGCCAGCAAAGGGGGCTACAATAGCAATCAGCCCCAGCATTTT. V and J are TRBV27 and TRBJ1-5; 7 bases are a match to TRBD1. The length of the CDR3 is 15 residues. V trimming: 7 bases; J trimming: 0 bases; junction bases outside the gene matches: 6. The germline gives CDR1 MNHEY, CDR2 SMNVEV (reference sequence).

The chain employs TRBV28 and TRBJ1-5, with D possibly being TRBD1 (5 bases). There are 15 residues in the CDR3. V lost 7 bases and J 6 bases, leaving 19 bases between the germline ends. The germline CDR1 and CDR2 sequences are MDHEN and SYDVKM. The CDR3 DNA reads TGTGCCAGCAACAACCAACAAGGGGTAGGTCAGCCCCAGCATTTT. As protein: CASNNQQGVGQPQHF.

The chain combines TRBV6-5 with TRBJ1-1, with D maybe TRBD1 (6 bases). The germline CDR1 and CDR2 sequences are MNHEY and SVGAGI. The CDR3 has 14 residues. Trimming pared 7 bases from V and 4 bases from J, leaving 16 bases between. The CDR3 DNA reads TGTGCCAGCAACGACGGGGGGGCGGCCACTGAAGCTTTCTTT. This codes for CASNDGGAATEAFF.

The V gene is TRBV6-5, the J gene TRBJ1-2; D gene ambiguous. The V end was cut by 2 bases, the J end by 4 bases, with 11 bases between. CDR1 is MNHEY and CDR2 is SVGAGI in the germline V gene. The CDR3 sequence is 14 residues long. CDR3 protein: CASSYGAGFYGYTF. Written as DNA, the CDR3 is TGTGCCAGCAGTTACGGCGCAGGTTTCTATGGCTACACCTTC.

CDR3 nucleotides: TGTGCCAGCAGCTTGGGACTAGCGGGACCGAATGAGCAGTTCTTC. Translated: CASSLGLAGPNEQFF. The chain links TRBV7-2 to TRBJ2-1; 13 bases fit TRBD2. This CDR3 comprises 15 residues. The J segment lost 7 bases and the V segment lost 3 bases, leaving 3 bases of the junction unmatched. Germline lookup yields CDR1 SGHTA and CDR2 FQGNSA. The full variable domain, in which reference TRBV7-2 and TRBJ2-1 provide the parts outside the CDR3, is GAGVSQSPSNKVTEKGKDVELRCDPISGHTALYWYRQSLGQGLEFLIYFQGNSAPDKSGLPSDRFSAERTGGSVSTLTIQRTQQEDSAVYLCASSLGLAGPNEQFFGPGTRLTVL.

This chain joins TRBV19 and TRBJ2-2; 11 bases agree with TRBD2. Per the germline V gene, CDR1 is LNHDA and CDR2 is SQIVND (reference sequence). This CDR3 is 18 amino acids long. V was pared by 3 bases and J by 4 bases, with 10 bases of the junction left unmatched. The CDR3 coding sequence is TGTGCCAGTAGTATGGGGTTAGCGGGAGGGCCTAGCACCGGGGAGCTGTTTTTT. Amino acid sequence: CASSMGLAGGPSTGELFF. The complete variable domain, with remaining parts taken from reference TRBV19 and TRBJ2-2, reads DGGITQSPKYLFRKEGQNVTLSCEQNLNHDAMYWYRQDPGQGLRLIYYSQIVNDFQKGDIAEGYSVSREKKESFPLTVTSAQKNPTAFYLCASSMGLAGGPSTGELFFGEGSRLTVL.

This chain links TRBV7-6 with TRBJ1-3; D is unclear. V was clipped by 5 bases and J by 9 bases, with 20 bases between them. Germline V gene data show CDR1 as SGHVS and CDR2 as FNYEAQ. This CDR3 contains 15 residues. The CDR3, as DNA: TGTGCCAGCAGCACCGCTTTTAGGCGGAATGGCACCATATATTTT. Translation: CASSTAFRRNGTIYF. Drawing the rest from reference TRBV7-6 and TRBJ1-3, the complete variable domain is GAGVSQSPRYKVTKRGQDVALRCDPISGHVSLYWYRQALGQGPEFLTYFNYEAQQDKSGLPNDRFSAERPEGSISTLTIQRTEQRDSAMYRCASSTAFRRNGTIYFGEGSWLTVV.

The chain has TRBV7-6 and TRBJ1-1, with D tentatively TRBD1 (5 bases). CDR3 length: 15 residues. CDR1 is SGHVS, CDR2 FNYEAQ, per germline. V lost 2 bases to trimming and J lost 3 bases, with 13 bases between them. Here the CDR3 reads CASSLRRGADTEAFF. DNA for the CDR3: TGTGCCAGCAGCTTACGGAGGGGCGCGGACACTGAAGCTTTCTTT. Full variable domain (remainder filled in from reference TRBV7-6 and TRBJ1-1): GAGVSQSPRYKVTKRGQDVALRCDPISGHVSLYWYRQALGQGPEFLTYFNYEAQQDKSGLPNDRFSAERPEGSISTLTIQRTEQRDSAMYRCASSLRRGADTEAFFGQGTRLTVV.

This chain connects TRBV2 to TRBJ2-7; 7 bases are shared with TRBD2. V lost 8 bases to trimming and J lost 9 bases; unmatched junction nucleotides: 10. The CDR3 totals 12 residues. Germline values: CDR1 SNHLY, CDR2 FYNNEI. CDR3 sequence (DNA): TGTGCCAGCGTCGGGGAGGGGAGATGGCAGTACTTC. This sequence encodes CASVGEGRWQYF.

The genes are TRBV5-6 and TRBJ2-7, with 9 bases aligning to TRBD2. Germline assignment: CDR1 SGHDT and CDR2 YYEEEE. This CDR3 has 14 residues. Trimming removed 4 bases from V and 3 bases from J; junction bases left unmatched: 5. CDR3 nucleotides: TGTGCCAGCAGCCCTAGCGGGGCAAGCTACGAGCAGTACTTC. Its translation is CASSPSGASYEQYF.

The gene calls are TRBV27 and TRBJ2-3, with a possible D match to TRBD1 (7 bases). CDR3 size: 14 residues. Trimming left V 7 bases short and J 6 bases short, with 17 bases between. CDR1 is MNHEY, CDR2 SMNVEV, per germline (reference sequence). CDR3: CASTPWSGGDTQYF. Written as DNA, the CDR3 is TGTGCCAGCACCCCTTGGTCAGGGGGGGATACGCAGTATTTT.

V and J are TRBV30 and TRBJ2-7; 12 bases map to TRBD2. Germline-derived CDR1 and CDR2 are GTSNPN and SVGIG (reference sequence). The CDR3 has 16 residues. V lost 5 bases to trimming and J lost 5 bases; unmatched junction nucleotides: 13. The CDR3 loop reads CAWYPNLAGGTHEQYF. Here the CDR3 DNA reads TGTGCCTGGTACCCCAACCTAGCGGGAGGGACCCACGAGCAGTACTTC. Full variable domain (remainder filled in from reference TRBV30 and TRBJ2-7): SQTIHQWPATLVQPVGSPLSLECTVEGTSNPNLYWYRQAAGRGLQLLFYSVGIGQISSEVPQNLSASRPQDRQFILSSKKLLLSDSGFYLCAWYPNLAGGTHEQYFGPGTRLTVT.

This chain connects TRBV29-1 to TRBJ2-5; TRBD1 aligns across 10 bases. Trimming at V came to 6 bases and at J to 5 bases, leaving 9 bases not matched to a gene. The CDR3 is 14 amino acids. Germline CDR1 is SQVTM and CDR2 is ANQGSEA. The CDR3 DNA reads TGCAGCGTCGAGACAGGGGGCGCTTTTGAGACCCAGTACTTC. It encodes CSVETGGAFETQYF.

The gene calls are TRBV9 and TRBJ2-5; 13 positions agree with TRBD2. There are 17 residues in the CDR3. J was trimmed by 2 bases and V by 0 bases; bases with no gene match: 4. Germline assignment: CDR1 SGDLS and CDR2 YYNGEE. The CDR3 nucleotides read TGTGCCAGCAGCGTAGCGCCGGGACTAGCGGGACAAGAGACCCAGTACTTC. This encodes CASSVAPGLAGQETQYF.

The chain carries TRBV28 and TRBJ2-7; D gene ambiguous. CDR3 length: 13 amino acids. From germline, CDR1 is MDHEN and CDR2 SYDVKM. The V gene lost 4 bases and the J gene lost 2 bases, with 9 bases spanning the gap. CDR3 nucleotides: TGTGCCAGCAGTTCTAGAGTCCCCTACGAGCAGTACTTC. It is translated as CASSSRVPYEQYF.

The chain combines TRBV7-2 with TRBJ1-4; the D is unclear. This CDR3 has 17 residues. CDR1 is SGHTA and CDR2 is FQGNSA in the germline V gene. V lost 2 bases, J lost 0 bases, and 13 bases lay in between. DNA for the CDR3: TGTGCCAGCAGCTTATCTCCCGAACATGCAACTAATGAAAAACTGTTTTTT. Protein: CASSLSPEHATNEKLFF. Complete variable domain (other parts from reference TRBV7-2 and TRBJ1-4): GAGVSQSPSNKVTEKGKDVELRCDPISGHTALYWYRQSLGQGLEFLIYFQGNSAPDKSGLPSDRFSAERTGGSVSTLTIQRTQQEDSAVYLCASSLSPEHATNEKLFFGSGTQLSVL.

The rearrangement links TRBV4-1 to TRBJ2-7, with 12 bases identical to TRBD1. The CDR3 covers 18 residues. CDR1 and CDR2 (germline): MGHRA, YSYEKL. The ends lost 3 bases at V and 6 bases at J; junction bases unmatched: 15. The CDR3 DNA is TGCGCCAGCAGCCACCACCAGCTACCGGGACAGGGGGCGTTCGAGCAGTACTTC. The encoded protein is CASSHHQLPGQGAFEQYF.

The chain couples TRBV19 to TRBJ1-2; D is uncertain. The CDR3 is 14 residues long. The V gene's germline CDR1 is LNHDA and CDR2 SQIVND (reference sequence). The germline V and J ends were trimmed by 7 bases and 3 bases, with 15 bases remaining between them. This chain's CDR3 is CASTRRVRDYGYTF. CDR3 nucleotides: TGTGCCAGTACCCGGCGGGTGAGGGACTATGGCTACACCTTC.

This chain links TRBV27 with TRBJ2-1; a possible D gene is TRBD2 (6 bases). The V gene lost 0 bases and the J gene lost 5 bases, with 17 bases spanning the gap. In germline, CDR1 is MNHEY, CDR2 SMNVEV (reference sequence). CDR3 length equals 17 residues. The CDR3 region has the DNA TGTGCCAGCAGTTTATCGATCGGGAGTGCCGGGGACAATGAGCAGTTCTTC. Protein product: CASSLSIGSAGDNEQFF.

V and J are TRBV7-2 and TRBJ2-7; no clear D. There are 13 residues in the CDR3. Trimming pared 3 bases from V and 3 bases from J, leaving 9 bases between. Germline CDR1 is SGHTA and CDR2 is FQGNSA. CDR3 residues: CASSFDANYEQYV. The CDR3, as DNA: TGTGCCAGCAGCTTCGATGCCAACTACGAGCAGTACGTC.

The chain combines TRBV7-2 with TRBJ1-2; D is ambiguous. Germline CDR1 SGHTA, CDR2 FQGNSA. There are 15 residues in the CDR3. V dropped 0 bases and J dropped 2 bases, with 10 bases sitting between them. The CDR3 reads CASSLAPSGNYGYTF. The CDR3 DNA sequence: TGTGCCAGCAGCTTAGCTCCGTCAGGAAACTATGGCTACACCTTC.

This clone occurred a few times. J is TRBJ2-7 and V is TRBV12-2; the table assigns TRBD1, which was not confirmed against the DNA. TRBV12-2 is recorded as a pseudogene. The CDR3 extends over 16 amino acids. The DNA of the CDR3 is TGTGCAAGTCGCTTAGAGGACAGGGAACCGGACTACGAGCAGTACGTC. Translating gives CASRLEDREPDYEQYV.